Presented here are 17 T cell receptor beta chains from one specimen sequenced in a study of blood T cells in healthy people across ages. With a J-beta primer mix and a sample-barcoded 5' primer, a second PCR ran roughly 6 to 12 cycles. TCRdb ran MiXCR on the 5' RACE reads and lists one entry per CDR3 protein. The data show roughly 720,000 distinct CDR3 sequences, 53% seen once. The sequenced material came from blood. The receptors come from a man older than 75 in good health.

This clonotype was observed a handful of times. V and J are TRBV11-1 and TRBJ2-4; D could derive from TRBD1 or TRBD2 (6 bases each). The ends were cut back, 5 bases at V and 3 bases at J, with 14 bases in the middle. The CDR3 consists of 15 residues. The V gene's germline CDR1 is SGHAT and CDR2 FQDESV (reference sequence). This chain's CDR3 is CASSLPRGGKNIQYF. Written as DNA, the CDR3 is TGTGCCAGCAGCCTTCCCAGGGGAGGCAAAAACATTCAGTACTTC.

V is TRBV5-1 and J is TRBJ2-5; D unclear. From germline, CDR1 is SGHRS and CDR2 YFSETQ. The length of the CDR3 is 13 residues. Between the trimmed V and J ends, which lost 7 bases and 0 bases, there was a span of 10 bases. CDR3 loop: CASLSPYQETQYF. The CDR3, as DNA: TGCGCCAGCCTTAGCCCGTACCAAGAGACCCAGTACTTC.

V is TRBV20-1 and J is TRBJ2-4; D is possibly TRBD1 or TRBD2 (5 bases each). The DNA matches TRBJ2-7 better at its end, which makes the J call doubtful. This CDR3 has 13 residues. CDR1 DFQATT and CDR2 SNEGSKA come from the germline V gene (reference sequence). CDR3 nucleotides: TGCAGTGCTAGACCACTGGAGAGGGGCGAGCAGTACTTC. Its protein product is CSARPLERGEQYF.

The V gene is TRBV5-5, the J gene TRBJ1-5; D may be TRBD1 (6 bases). CDR1 is SGHKS and CDR2 is YYEKEE in the germline V gene (reference sequence). V was pared by 4 bases and J by 0 bases, with 17 bases between. This CDR3 is built from 17 residues. The CDR3 region has the DNA TGTGCCAGCAGCCCCCTGACAGGAGGAGCTAGCAATCAGCCCCAGCATTTT. Translating gives CASSPLTGGASNQPQHF. The full variable domain, its missing parts supplied by reference TRBV5-5 and TRBJ1-5, is DAGVTQSPTHLIKTRGQQVTLRCSPISGHKSVSWYQQVLGQGPQFIFQYYEKEERGRGNFPDRFSARQFPNYSSELNVNALLLGDSALYLCASSPLTGGASNQPQHFGDGTRLSIL.

The gene calls are TRBV5-1 and TRBJ2-5, with D tentatively TRBD2 (6 bases). The V end lost 2 bases, the J end lost 11 bases, and 16 bases lay between the germline ends. CDR1 is SGHRS and CDR2 is YFSETQ in the germline V gene. The CDR3 is 13 residues long. CDR3 loop: CASSFTSGLEQYF. The CDR3 coding sequence is TGCGCCAGCAGCTTTACCTCGGGACTGGAGCAGTACTTC.

This clonotype was counted only a few times. This sequence joins TRBV7-9 and TRBJ2-5, with 9 bases matching TRBD1. Germline V gives CDR1 SEHNR, CDR2 FQNEAQ (reference sequence). V lost 2 bases and J lost 4; bases outside the gene matches: 2. The CDR3 extends over 14 amino acids. The CDR3 DNA reads as TGTGCCAGCAGCTTAAGACAGGGGGGAGAGACCCAGTACTTC. Translating gives CASSLRQGGETQYF. Drawing the rest from reference TRBV7-9 and TRBJ2-5, the complete variable domain is DTGVSQNPRHKITKRGQNVTFRCDPISEHNRLYWYRQTLGQGPEFLTYFQNEAQLEKSRLLSDRFSAERPKGSFSTLEIQRTEQGDSAMYLCASSLRQGGETQYFGPGTRLLVL.

This clonotype was seen only a few times. The chain recombines TRBV6-6 with TRBJ1-4; D call uncertain. This CDR3 is built from 15 residues. The V end lost 6 bases, the J end lost 1 base, and 12 bases lay between the germline ends. Germline V gene data show CDR1 as MNHNY and CDR2 as SVGAGI (reference sequence). The DNA for the CDR3 is TGTGCCAGCAGAGTCCCAGGAGAAACTAATGAAAAACTGTTTTTT. Protein: CASRVPGETNEKLFF.

This clonotype was counted between two and nine times. The V gene is TRBV14, the J gene TRBJ2-3; D not resolved. The germline V and J ends were trimmed by 3 bases and 9 bases, with 13 bases remaining between them. The CDR3 sequence is 13 residues long. Germline CDR1 reads SGHDN; CDR2 reads FVKESK. The CDR3 bases are TGTGCCAGCAGCCAGGTTAATTTGGGGACGCAGTATTTT. Translation: CASSQVNLGTQYF. The whole variable domain, filled in from reference TRBV14 and TRBJ2-3, reads EAGVTQFPSHSVIEKGQTVTLRCDPISGHDNLYWYRRVMGKEIKFLLHFVKESKQDESGMPNNRFLAERTGGTYSTLKVQPAELEDSGVYFCASSQVNLGTQYFGPGTRLTVL.

The gene calls are TRBV7-9 and TRBJ2-1; TRBD2 matches 11 bases. This CDR3 comprises 16 residues. In germline, CDR1 is SEHNR, CDR2 FQNEAQ (reference sequence). V lost 7 bases to trimming and J lost 3 bases; unmatched junction nucleotides: 8. CDR3 sequence (DNA): TGTGCCAGCACCGTTACCGGGACTAGCGGCTACAATGAGCAGTTCTTC. Translated: CASTVTGTSGYNEQFF.

The CDR3 sequence is CATSDPSGQTYNEQFF. The CDR3 DNA sequence: TGTGCCACCAGTGACCCCTCCGGACAGACGTACAATGAGCAGTTCTTC. The V call is TRBV24-1, the J call TRBJ2-1, with D possibly matching TRBD1 (6 bases). V lost 4 bases, J lost 4 bases, and 16 bases lay in between. The CDR3 is made up of 16 amino acids. Per the germline V gene, CDR1 is KGHDR and CDR2 is SFDVKD.

V and J are TRBV7-2 and TRBJ2-7, with 9 positions matching TRBD2. This CDR3 region has 16 residues. The V gene end was trimmed by 2 bases and the J gene end by 6 bases; junction bases not matched to a gene: 11. CDR1 SGHTA and CDR2 FQGNSA come from the germline V gene. DNA for the CDR3: TGTGCCAGCAGCTTAAGGGTTGGTGCTAGCGGGACCGAGCAGTACTTC. Translating gives CASSLRVGASGTEQYF.

This clonotype appeared once. The V call is TRBV11-3, the J call TRBJ2-7; possible D gene TRBD2, 6 bases. Germline CDR1 reads SGHNT; CDR2 reads YENEEA. Trimming removed 6 bases from V and 3 bases from J, with 18 bases in between. CDR3 length: 15 amino acids. The CDR3 sequence: CASSPSSGSNYEQYF. The CDR3 bases are TGTGCCAGCAGTCCCTCCAGCGGGTCTAACTACGAGCAGTACTTC.

The CDR3 nucleotides read TGTGCCAGCGAAGACAGAGCCTCCTACGAGCAGTACTTC. Translating it yields CASEDRASYEQYF. This sequence joins TRBV25-1 and TRBJ2-5, with D possibly being TRBD1 (5 bases). The DNA end favors TRBJ2-7, so the J call may be wrong. The germline V gene has CDR1 MGHDK and CDR2 SYGVNS. This CDR3 has 13 residues.

This clonotype was observed many times. The rearrangement links TRBV20-1 to TRBJ2-7, with 7 positions matching TRBD1. The CDR3 is 14 amino acids. Germline V lookup: CDR1 DFQATT, CDR2 SNEGSKA (reference sequence). Trimming at V came to 7 bases and at J to 2 bases, leaving 11 bases not matched to a gene. In DNA, the CDR3 is TGCAGTGGACAGGGCTCGGGATTAACCTACGAGCAGTACTTC. Translated: CSGQGSGLTYEQYF.

The CDR3 is CAISAGTAGNQPQHF. The DNA for the CDR3 is TGTGCCATCAGTGCTGGGACAGCAGGCAATCAGCCCCAGCATTTT. V is TRBV10-3 and J is TRBJ1-5; 7 nucleotides align to TRBD1. J lost 2 bases, V lost 4 bases, and 5 bases had no gene match. CDR1 and CDR2 (germline): ENHRY, SYGVKD. The length of the CDR3 is 15 residues.

This clonotype came up many times. The chain joins TRBV5-1 to TRBJ2-3; 11 nucleotides line up with TRBD2. The CDR3 is 16 residues long. From germline, CDR1 is SGHRS and CDR2 YFSETQ. Trimming removed 2 bases from V and 1 base from J; junction bases left unmatched: 3. CDR3 region: CASSFGLAGGTDTQYF. The CDR3 DNA sequence: TGCGCCAGCAGCTTCGGACTAGCGGGCGGCACAGATACGCAGTATTTT.

This chain connects TRBV2 to TRBJ2-4; the D call may be TRBD1 or TRBD2 (5 bases each). The J call is uncertain, as TRBJ2-7 better fits the DNA end. Germline loops: CDR1 SNHLY, CDR2 FYNNEI. CDR3 length equals 14 residues. The CDR3 coding sequence is TGTGCCAGCAGTGAGGTAGTCAGGGAGCACGAGCAGTACTTC. Its protein is CASSEVVREHEQYF.